This T cell receptor beta chain is from a study of EBV T-cell therapy then PD-1 blockade in nasopharyngeal carcinoma. TCRdb keeps only in-frame clones here, not all; method: immunoSEQ multiplex PCR. The sample holds roughly 22,000 clones; 70% to 85% are singletons and the top ten take 20% to 25%. In its sample, this clone was seen a few times. Antigen: not known. Indicated treatment: AdE1-LMPpoly-expanded autologous EBV-specific T-cell therapy followed by anti-PD-1 nivolumab. The source of this sequence is a man aged 35-49 years with nasopharyngeal carcinoma. The sequencing here drew on CD8+ T cells from blood, taken at day -245 from a patient whose treatment included autologous EBV-specific T cells and nivolumab.

CDR3 amino acids: CASSPRARIAGVHTGELFF. DNA for the CDR3: TGTGCCAGCAGCCCCCGAGCCAGAATAGCGGGGGTCCACACCGGGGAGCTGTTTTTT. The chain recombines TRBV5-4 with TRBJ2-2, with 9 nucleotides matching TRBD2. V was pared by 4 bases and J by 3 bases, with 16 bases of the junction left unmatched. Germline values: CDR1 SGHNT, CDR2 YYREEE (reference sequence). This CDR3 spans 19 amino acids.